The rows below give T cell receptor beta chains drawn from one sample of a study of PD-1 blockade in mismatch repair-deficient tumors. Generated by immunoSEQ multiplex PCR, the TCRdb table keeps only in-frame clones and is missing some. The data contain about 23,000 clones, about 83% of them singletons. The specimen comprised peripheral blood, sampled 12 weeks after starting pembrolizumab. These receptors were collected from an adult with mismatch repair-deficient cancer. CDR3s include the opening cysteine and the closing phenylalanine or tryptophan. D genes are given only for firm matches. Some rows have no size entry. The others give once, few or many, or a class for an expanded clone.

clone size: .; V gene: TRBV19; D gene: .; J gene: TRBJ1-5; CDR3 DNA: TGTGCCAGTAGTTTTGGGGGCGATCAGCCCCAGCATTTT; CDR3 protein: CASSFGGDQPQHF
clone size: once; V gene: TRBV10-2; D gene: .; J gene: TRBJ2-3; CDR3 DNA: TGCGCCAGCAGTGTGAGCGGGACAACCCCACCCACAGATACGCAGTATTTT; CDR3 protein: CASSVSGTTPPTDTQYF
clone size: .; V gene: TRBV5-6; D gene: .; J gene: TRBJ1-4; CDR3 DNA: TGTGCCAGCAGCTTGGGACGGCATAATGAAAAACTGTTTTTT; CDR3 protein: CASSLGRHNEKLFF
clone size: .; V gene: TRBV30; D gene: .; J gene: TRBJ2-7; CDR3 DNA: TGTGCCTGGAGAACAGGGACCTACGAGCAGTACTTC; CDR3 protein: CAWRTGTYEQYF
clone size: medium-sized; V gene: TRBV30; D gene: .; J gene: TRBJ1-1; CDR3 DNA: TGTGCCTGGAAAGGGGCCCACACTGAAGCTTTCTTT; CDR3 protein: CAWKGAHTEAFF
clone size: once; V gene: TRBV2; D gene: .; J gene: TRBJ2-3; CDR3 DNA: TGTGCCCCCCTTCGGGAAAGCACAGATACGCAGTATTTT; CDR3 protein: CAPLRESTDTQYF
clone size: .; V gene: TRBV2; D gene: TRBD2; J gene: TRBJ2-3; CDR3 DNA: TGTGCCAGTCGAGGACTAGCGGGAGGTCTTGCAGATACGCAGTATTTT; CDR3 protein: CASRGLAGGLADTQYF
clone size: medium-sized; V gene: TRBV19; D gene: TRBD1; J gene: TRBJ2-3; CDR3 DNA: TGTGCCAGTAGTATGGGACAGGGACACACAGATACGCAGTATTTT; CDR3 protein: CASSMGQGHTDTQYF
clone size: .; V gene: TRBV6-1; D gene: .; J gene: TRBJ2-3; CDR3 DNA: TGTGCCAGCAGTGAAATGGGACTCCACACAGATACGCAGTATTTT; CDR3 protein: CASSEMGLHTDTQYF
clone size: .; V gene: TRBV25-1; D gene: TRBD2; J gene: TRBJ2-1; CDR3 DNA: TGTGCCAGCAGTGAACCGGGACTAGCGTCCCACAATGAGCAGTTCTTC; CDR3 protein: CASSEPGLASHNEQFF
clone size: .; V gene: TRBV27; D gene: .; J gene: TRBJ1-1; CDR3 DNA: TGTGCCAGCAGTTTATTCGGACAGAACACTGAAGCTTTCTTT; CDR3 protein: CASSLFGQNTEAFF
clone size: .; V gene: TRBV5-4; D gene: .; J gene: TRBJ2-3; CDR3 DNA: TGTGCCAGCAGCTTGGAGGGACCCTCTGGTGCAGATACGCAGTATTTT; CDR3 protein: CASSLEGPSGADTQYF
clone size: .; V gene: TRBV5-1; D gene: .; J gene: TRBJ2-2; CDR3 DNA: TGCGCCAGCAGCTTGGCGACAGCACCGAACACCGGGGAGCTGTTTTTT; CDR3 protein: CASSLATAPNTGELFF
clone size: medium-sized; V gene: TRBV6-1; D gene: .; J gene: TRBJ2-7; CDR3 DNA: TGTGCCAGCAGCAAGACCGGGACAAACAACTACGAGCAGTACTTC; CDR3 protein: CASSKTGTNNYEQYF
clone size: .; V gene: TRBV7-9; D gene: TRBD1; J gene: TRBJ1-2; CDR3 DNA: TGTGCCAGCAGCTTAGCGTCGGAGGGGGCAAAAGGCTACACCTTC; CDR3 protein: CASSLASEGAKGYTF
clone size: .; V gene: TRBV11-1; D gene: .; J gene: TRBJ2-3; CDR3 DNA: TGTGCCAGCAGCCCAGGACAGTCAGGGGTTGATACGCAGTATTTT; CDR3 protein: CASSPGQSGVDTQYF
clone size: .; V gene: TRBV28; D gene: TRBD2; J gene: TRBJ2-1; CDR3 DNA: TGTGCCAGCAGTTTAGGCGGGAGCTGGTACAATGAGCAGTTCTTC; CDR3 protein: CASSLGGSWYNEQFF
clone size: few; V gene: TRBV4-1; D gene: .; J gene: TRBJ1-5; CDR3 DNA: TGCGCCAGCAGCCAAGATCAGGTAAATCAGCCCCAGCATTTT; CDR3 protein: CASSQDQVNQPQHF
clone size: .; V gene: TRBV11-2; D gene: .; J gene: TRBJ2-7; CDR3 DNA: TGTGCCAGCAGCTTAAATTACGAGCAGTACTTC; CDR3 protein: CASSLNYEQYF
clone size: once; V gene: TRBV27; D gene: TRBD1; J gene: TRBJ1-1; CDR3 DNA: TGTGCCAGCAGTCCGAGACAGGGGAGTGACACTGAAGCTTTCTTT; CDR3 protein: CASSPRQGSDTEAFF
clone size: .; V gene: TRBV25-1; D gene: TRBD1; J gene: TRBJ1-4; CDR3 DNA: TGTGCCAGCAGTGACCCGGTCGGGACAGGGCCTGAAAAACTGTTTTTT; CDR3 protein: CASSDPVGTGPEKLFF
clone size: .; V gene: TRBV11-2; D gene: .; J gene: TRBJ2-6; CDR3 DNA: TGTGCCAGCAGCTGGCTCGGGGCCAACGTCCTGACTTTC; CDR3 protein: CASSWLGANVLTF
clone size: .; V gene: TRBV11-3; D gene: TRBD2; J gene: TRBJ2-1; CDR3 DNA: TGTGCCAGCAGTCTTAGCGGGAGCGCCTACAATGAGCAGTTCTTC; CDR3 protein: CASSLSGSAYNEQFF
clone size: .; V gene: TRBV29-1; D gene: .; J gene: TRBJ2-7; CDR3 DNA: TGCAGCGTTGAATCAGTGACAGGTCCTGGCGAGCAGTACTTC; CDR3 protein: CSVESVTGPGEQYF
clone size: few; V gene: TRBV7-9; D gene: TRBD1; J gene: TRBJ1-2; CDR3 DNA: TGTGCCAGCAGCTTACCCACAGGGGGCTCAAACTATGGCTACACCTTC; CDR3 protein: CASSLPTGGSNYGYTF
clone size: .; V gene: TRBV16; D gene: TRBD1; J gene: TRBJ1-5; CDR3 DNA: TGTGCCAGCAGCCAATTTGAAGGACAGGGCGGAAAACAGCCCCAGCATTTT; CDR3 protein: CASSQFEGQGGKQPQHF
clone size: .; V gene: TRBV28; D gene: .; J gene: TRBJ2-2; CDR3 DNA: TGTGCCAGCAGTAAACTTACAGGTGGACGCACCGGGGAGCTGTTTTTT; CDR3 protein: CASSKLTGGRTGELFF
clone size: .; V gene: TRBV6-5; D gene: TRBD2; J gene: TRBJ2-7; CDR3 DNA: TGTGCCAGCAGTTCGGCTAGCGGGAGCTCCTACGAGCAGTACTTC; CDR3 protein: CASSSASGSSYEQYF
clone size: .; V gene: TRBV6-5; D gene: .; J gene: TRBJ2-6; CDR3 DNA: TGTGCCAGCAGCCTAACAGCCTCTGGGGCCAACGTCCTGACTTTC; CDR3 protein: CASSLTASGANVLTF
clone size: .; V gene: TRBV5-1; D gene: .; J gene: TRBJ1-2; CDR3 DNA: TGCGCCAGCAGCTTGGATTCGTTCCTCGCTCCCTATGGCTACACCTTC; CDR3 protein: CASSLDSFLAPYGYTF
clone size: .; V gene: TRBV27; D gene: TRBD1; J gene: TRBJ2-7; CDR3 DNA: TGTGCCAGCAGCTTCGACAGGGTGGCGAGGGAGCAGTACTTC; CDR3 protein: CASSFDRVAREQYF
clone size: .; V gene: TRBV7-2; D gene: TRBD1; J gene: TRBJ2-3; CDR3 DNA: TGTGCCAGCAGCTTAGGGACAGGGTATAGCACAGATACGCAGTATTTT; CDR3 protein: CASSLGTGYSTDTQYF
clone size: .; V gene: TRBV30; D gene: .; J gene: TRBJ1-3; CDR3 DNA: TGTGCCTGGGACCCACGTGGCCACACCATATATTTT; CDR3 protein: CAWDPRGHTIYF
clone size: .; V gene: TRBV4-2; D gene: .; J gene: TRBJ2-3; CDR3 DNA: TGTGCCAGCAGCCAAGGGGTGCGGCAGTATTTT; CDR3 protein: CASSQGVRQYF
clone size: .; V gene: TRBV5-1; D gene: TRBD1; J gene: TRBJ2-3; CDR3 DNA: TGCGCCAGCAGCTCTCAGGGGGTAGGCACAGATACGCAGTATTTT; CDR3 protein: CASSSQGVGTDTQYF
clone size: .; V gene: TRBV19; D gene: .; J gene: TRBJ1-2; CDR3 DNA: TGTGCCAGTAGTATTCAGGGAGGGTCGGGTGGCTACACCTTC; CDR3 protein: CASSIQGGSGGYTF
clone size: few; V gene: TRBV4-2; D gene: .; J gene: TRBJ2-7; CDR3 DNA: TGTGCCAGCAGCCAAGATAACGGGAAGGGGTCCTACGAGCAGTACTTC; CDR3 protein: CASSQDNGKGSYEQYF
clone size: .; V gene: TRBV7-9; D gene: TRBD1; J gene: TRBJ2-7; CDR3 DNA: TGTGCCAGCAGCTCCCGGGACAGGAACTACGAGCAGTACTTC; CDR3 protein: CASSSRDRNYEQYF
clone size: .; V gene: TRBV5-6; D gene: .; J gene: TRBJ2-2; CDR3 DNA: TGTGCCAGCAGCGTTGGGGACACCGGGGAGCTGTTTTTT; CDR3 protein: CASSVGDTGELFF
clone size: .; V gene: TRBV6-5; D gene: TRBD1; J gene: TRBJ1-2; CDR3 DNA: TGTGCCAGCAGGCCCCAGGGGGCTCGGGGCTACACCTTC; CDR3 protein: CASRPQGARGYTF
clone size: .; V gene: TRBV10-2; D gene: .; J gene: TRBJ1-2; CDR3 DNA: TGCGCCAGCACCGCGGGGTACCCTACGACGGGCTACACCTTC; CDR3 protein: CASTAGYPTTGYTF
clone size: .; V gene: TRBV5-8; D gene: .; J gene: TRBJ2-2; CDR3 DNA: TGTGCCAGCAGACAGGAGACGAACACCGGGGAGCTGTTTTTT; CDR3 protein: CASRQETNTGELFF
clone size: .; V gene: TRBV10-3; D gene: .; J gene: TRBJ2-7; CDR3 DNA: TGTGCCATCAGTGAGTCCACAGGGACCTACGAGCAGTACTTC; CDR3 protein: CAISESTGTYEQYF
clone size: .; V gene: TRBV11-3; D gene: .; J gene: TRBJ2-7; CDR3 DNA: TGTGCCAGCAGCTACTGGGTTGGATCATACTACGAGCAGTACTTC; CDR3 protein: CASSYWVGSYYEQYF
clone size: .; V gene: TRBV5-6; D gene: .; J gene: TRBJ1-2; CDR3 DNA: TGTGCCAGCAGCTTTCCAGTGACACCGGACCGCCCCTATGGCTACACCTTC; CDR3 protein: CASSFPVTPDRPYGYTF
clone size: .; V gene: TRBV5-4; D gene: .; J gene: TRBJ2-5; CDR3 DNA: TGTGCCAGCAGCTTGGCCAATATGATCAGCGAGACCCAGTACTTC; CDR3 protein: CASSLANMISETQYF
clone size: .; V gene: TRBV5-4; D gene: .; J gene: TRBJ2-7; CDR3 DNA: TGTGCCAGCAGCCCCGTTCCGGGGGAAGGCGAGCAGTACTTC; CDR3 protein: CASSPVPGEGEQYF
clone size: .; V gene: TRBV6-1; D gene: TRBD1; J gene: TRBJ2-3; CDR3 DNA: TGTGCCAGCAGTGAAGGGACAGGGGGCACAGATACGCAGTATTTT; CDR3 protein: CASSEGTGGTDTQYF
clone size: .; V gene: TRBV5-1; D gene: .; J gene: TRBJ1-3; CDR3 DNA: TGCGCCAGCAGCTTGGACAGCTTTTTCTCTGGAAACACCATATATTTT; CDR3 protein: CASSLDSFFSGNTIYF
clone size: .; V gene: TRBV4-1; D gene: .; J gene: TRBJ2-1; CDR3 DNA: TGCGCCAGCAGCCAATTAGTCGTAGCCTTTGGGTACAATGAGCAGTTCTTC; CDR3 protein: CASSQLVVAFGYNEQFF
clone size: .; V gene: TRBV27; D gene: TRBD1; J gene: TRBJ2-1; CDR3 DNA: TGTGCCAGCAGTCCCCACACAGGGGCGCTTTACAATGAGCAGTTCTTC; CDR3 protein: CASSPHTGALYNEQFF
clone size: .; V gene: TRBV13; D gene: .; J gene: TRBJ2-3; CDR3 DNA: TGTGCCAGCCATTCGTTGGCATCAAATACGCAGTATTTT; CDR3 protein: CASHSLASNTQYF
clone size: .; V gene: TRBV27; D gene: .; J gene: TRBJ2-7; CDR3 DNA: TGTGCCAGCAGCCTTACTGGAGGGGGCGGCAACGAGCAGTACTTC; CDR3 protein: CASSLTGGGGNEQYF
clone size: .; V gene: TRBV4-3; D gene: TRBD2; J gene: TRBJ2-3; CDR3 DNA: TGCGCCAGCAGCCAAGAAAAAGGACTAGCGGGAGGGACCACAGATACGCAGTATTTT; CDR3 protein: CASSQEKGLAGGTTDTQYF
clone size: .; V gene: TRBV2; D gene: .; J gene: TRBJ2-3; CDR3 DNA: TGTGCCAGCACTAGGACTAGCACAGATACGCAGTATTTT; CDR3 protein: CASTRTSTDTQYF